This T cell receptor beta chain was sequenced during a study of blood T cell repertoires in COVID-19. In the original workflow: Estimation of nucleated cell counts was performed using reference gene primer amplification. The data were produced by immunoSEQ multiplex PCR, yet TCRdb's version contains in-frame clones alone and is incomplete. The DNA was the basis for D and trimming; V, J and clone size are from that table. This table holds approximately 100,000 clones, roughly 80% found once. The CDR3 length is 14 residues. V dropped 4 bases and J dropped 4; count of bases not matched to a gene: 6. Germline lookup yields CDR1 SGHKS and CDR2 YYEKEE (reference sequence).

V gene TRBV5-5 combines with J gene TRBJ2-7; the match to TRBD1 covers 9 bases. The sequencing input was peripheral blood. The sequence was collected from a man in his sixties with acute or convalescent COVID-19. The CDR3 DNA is TGTGCCAGCAGCCTGGGACAGGGAGTGTACGAGCAGTACTTC. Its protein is CASSLGQGVYEQYF.